What follows describes a single T cell receptor beta chain. Using immunoSEQ multiplex PCR, the repertoire was profiled, and TCRdb retains in-frame clones only, with some absent. Altogether about 150,000 clones are present, over 90% being singletons, with the ten largest covering over 2%. This entry comes from a study of control samples from healthy donors and cancer patients. The receptor was isolated from a man over 45 in good health. Sequencing input: blood.

CDR3 sequence (DNA): TGTGCCAGCAGCCCTGTTGGGGCCAGCCTGAACACTGAAGCTTTCTTT. Its translation: CASSPVGASLNTEAFF. The chain uses TRBV14 and TRBJ1-1, with D maybe TRBD1 (5 bases). The CDR3 has 16 amino acids. Germline assignment: CDR1 SGHDN and CDR2 FVKESK. V lost 4 bases and J lost 0, with 15 bases in between.